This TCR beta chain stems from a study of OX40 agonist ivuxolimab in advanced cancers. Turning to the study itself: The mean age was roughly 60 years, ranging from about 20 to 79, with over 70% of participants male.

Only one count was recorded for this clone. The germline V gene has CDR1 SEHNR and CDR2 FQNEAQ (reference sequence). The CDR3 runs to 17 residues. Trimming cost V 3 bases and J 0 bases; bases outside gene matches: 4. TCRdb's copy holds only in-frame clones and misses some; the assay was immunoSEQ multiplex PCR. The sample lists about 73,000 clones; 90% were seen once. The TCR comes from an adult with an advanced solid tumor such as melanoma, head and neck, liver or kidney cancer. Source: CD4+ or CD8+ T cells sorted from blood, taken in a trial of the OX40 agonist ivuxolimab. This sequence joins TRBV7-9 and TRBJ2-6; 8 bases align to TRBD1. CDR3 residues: CASSLWQGASGANVLTF. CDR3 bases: TGTGCCAGCAGCTTGTGGCAGGGGGCCTCTGGGGCCAACGTCCTGACTTTC. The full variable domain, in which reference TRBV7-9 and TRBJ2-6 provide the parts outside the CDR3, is DTGVSQNPRHKITKRGQNVTFRCDPISEHNRLYWYRQTLGQGPEFLTYFQNEAQLEKSRLLSDRFSAERPKGSFSTLEIQRTEQGDSAMYLCASSLWQGASGANVLTFGAGSRLTVL.